Below, 19 T cell receptor beta chains from the same sample are listed, as sequenced in a study of control samples from healthy donors and cancer patients. The table came from immunoSEQ multiplex PCR; TCRdb's copy has only in-frame clones and leaves some out. The table includes about 69,000 clones, around 90% detected once. The material sequenced was PBMCs. The receptors derive from a man between 60 and 70 years old with colorectal cancer.

This clone was recorded once. This sequence joins TRBV19 and TRBJ2-7; either TRBD1 or TRBD2 may supply D (5 bases each). CDR3 length: 14 amino acids. Per germline, CDR1 LNHDA and CDR2 SQIVND (reference sequence). V lost 1 base, J lost 6 bases, and 13 bases lay in between. The CDR3 is CASSIGGPGAEQYF. CDR3 in DNA: TGTGCCAGTAGTATAGGGGGACCCGGAGCCGAGCAGTACTTC. The variable domain in full, completed from reference TRBV19 and TRBJ2-7, reads DGGITQSPKYLFRKEGQNVTLSCEQNLNHDAMYWYRQDPGQGLRLIYYSQIVNDFQKGDIAEGYSVSREKKESFPLTVTSAQKNPTAFYLCASSIGGPGAEQYFGPGTRLTVT.

About this clone itself: The sample contains more than one DNA sequence encoding this CDR3. V and J are TRBV4-1 and TRBJ2-5; perhaps D is TRBD1 or TRBD2 (5 bases each). This CDR3 region has 16 residues. Trimming removed 4 bases at V and 4 bases at J, with 19 bases between. Germline assignment: CDR1 MGHRA and CDR2 YSYEKL. The CDR3 bases are TGCGCCAGCAGCCTAGGATTCCGGGACGACGGAGAGACCCAGTACTTC. This gives the protein CASSLGFRDDGETQYF.

The V gene is TRBV12-3 or TRBV12-4, the J gene TRBJ1-5; D remains unclear. This CDR3 spans 13 amino acids. The V and J ends lost 6 bases and 7 bases respectively, with 13 bases between them. For the CDR3, the DNA is TGTGCCAGCAGCAAATCGCGGGTACAGCCCCAGCATTTT. Residues: CASSKSRVQPQHF.

This clone appeared a single time. This sequence joins TRBV5-1 and TRBJ1-1; D might be TRBD1 (5 bases). V was shortened by 0 bases and J by 1 base, with 10 bases between the two germline ends. This CDR3 region has 15 residues. CDR1 and CDR2 from the germline V gene are SGHRS and YFSETQ. The CDR3 DNA sequence: TGCGCCAGCAGCTTGGCGGGCCAGGGGAACACTGAAGCTTTCTTT. Its protein product is CASSLAGQGNTEAFF.

The chain uses TRBV5-6 and TRBJ1-4; D not certain. CDR3 length: 12 residues. Germline CDR1 SGHDT, CDR2 YYEEEE. Trimming stripped 0 bases from V and 12 bases from J, with 9 bases between. The CDR3 sequence is CASSLGRAQLFF. The CDR3 DNA is TGTGCCAGCAGCTTGGGGCGGGCTCAACTGTTTTTT.

This chain joins TRBV27 and TRBJ2-7; the D is unclear. In germline, CDR1 is MNHEY, CDR2 SMNVEV (reference sequence). V lost 4 bases and J lost 3, with 10 bases in between. The CDR3 contains 13 residues. This CDR3 reads CASSSTSNYEQYF. CDR3 nucleotide sequence: TGTGCCAGCAGTTCAACCTCTAACTACGAGCAGTACTTC.

The rearrangement uses TRBV12-3 or TRBV12-4 and TRBJ2-5; D call uncertain. V was cut by 4 bases and J by 7 bases, with 7 bases left in between. The CDR3 is 11 residues long. The CDR3 reads CASSSGGTQYF. CDR3 DNA sequence: TGTGCCAGCAGTTCGGGCGGGACCCAGTACTTC.

The gene calls are TRBV5-6 and TRBJ2-3; perhaps TRBD2 as D (5 bases). CDR1 SGHDT and CDR2 YYEEEE come from the germline V gene. The V and J ends lost 1 base and 3 bases respectively, with 12 bases between them. This CDR3 has 15 residues. The CDR3 spells CASSLRALGTDTQYF. CDR3 in DNA: TGTGCCAGCAGCTTGCGAGCACTAGGGACAGATACGCAGTATTTT.

This chain links TRBV7-3 with TRBJ1-1; D gene ambiguous. The V end lost 5 bases, the J end lost 1 base, and 8 bases lay between the germline ends. CDR1 is SGHTA, CDR2 FQGTGA, per germline. This CDR3 has 13 amino acids. The CDR3 coding sequence is TGTGCCAGCAGCGCCGGAACGAACACTGAAGCTTTCTTT. The encoded protein is CASSAGTNTEAFF.

The J gene is TRBJ1-2, the V gene TRBV2; D is uncertain. The CDR3 spans 14 residues. CDR1 is SNHLY and CDR2 is FYNNEI in the germline V gene. V lost 5 bases and J lost 6, with 16 bases in between. CDR3 loop: CASSRRVLPDGYTF. DNA of the CDR3: TGTGCCAGCAGTCGGCGGGTCCTCCCCGATGGCTACACCTTC. The variable domain in full, completed from reference TRBV2 and TRBJ1-2, reads EPEVTQTPSHQVTQMGQEVILRCVPISNHLYFYWYRQILGQKVEFLVSFYNNEISEKSEIFDDQFSVERPDGSNFTLKIRSTKLEDSAMYFCASSRRVLPDGYTFGSGTRLTVV.

This sequence joins TRBV5-5 and TRBJ1-6; tentative D call: TRBD1 (6 bases). V was pared by 4 bases and J by 3 bases, with 8 bases between. CDR1 is SGHKS, CDR2 YYEKEE, per germline (reference sequence). The CDR3 extends over 14 amino acids. In nucleotides, the CDR3 is TGTGCCAGCAGCCGGGACAACTATAATTCACCCCTCCACTTT. This gives the protein CASSRDNYNSPLHF.

Regarding this clone: This sample also contains other DNA sequences that code for the same CDR3. The chain is built from TRBV28 and TRBJ1-5, with D unclear. The CDR3 covers 13 residues. Germline V gene data show CDR1 as MDHEN and CDR2 as SYDVKM. Trimming removed 1 base from V and 7 bases from J, with 8 bases in between. The CDR3 reads CASSLLGGQPQHF. The CDR3, as DNA: TGTGCCAGCAGTTTATTGGGAGGGCAGCCCCAGCATTTT.

The V call is TRBV7-9, the J call TRBJ2-5, with TRBD1 identical over 8 bases. V gave up 5 bases and J gave up 0 bases; unmatched junction bases: 8. CDR1 is SEHNR, CDR2 FQNEAQ, per germline (reference sequence). This CDR3 region has 16 residues. In DNA, the CDR3 is TGTGCCAGCAGCCCTGGGACAGGTCAATACCAAGAGACCCAGTACTTC. It encodes CASSPGTGQYQETQYF. The whole variable domain, remainder taken from reference TRBV7-9 and TRBJ2-5, is DTGVSQNPRHKITKRGQNVTFRCDPISEHNRLYWYRQTLGQGPEFLTYFQNEAQLEKSRLLSDRFSAERPKGSFSTLEIQRTEQGDSAMYLCASSPGTGQYQETQYFGPGTRLLVL.

The genes are TRBV30 and TRBJ1-1; possible D gene TRBD1, 5 bases. V was trimmed by 3 bases and J by 6 bases, leaving 14 bases between them. This CDR3 spans 13 amino acids. Germline loops: CDR1 GTSNPN, CDR2 SVGIG (reference sequence). The CDR3: CAWRKGSWSEAFF. Here the CDR3 DNA reads TGTGCCTGGAGGAAGGGGTCGTGGTCTGAAGCTTTCTTT.

The rearrangement joins TRBV6-5 to TRBJ2-5; the D gene could be TRBD1 or TRBD2 (5 bases each). V was shortened by 2 bases and J by 7 bases, with 14 bases between the two germline ends. Germline V gene data show CDR1 as MNHEY and CDR2 as SVGAGI. The CDR3 has 14 amino acids. The chain's CDR3 is CASSYGEGIGTQYF. In DNA, the CDR3 is TGTGCCAGCAGTTACGGAGAGGGGATTGGGACCCAGTACTTC.

This sequence joins TRBV7-3 and TRBJ2-2; D is possibly TRBD1 (6 bases). The CDR3 totals 18 residues. Trimming cost V 3 bases and J 0 bases, with 17 bases left between them. Per the germline V gene, CDR1 is SGHTA and CDR2 is FQGTGA. The DNA for the CDR3 is TGTGCCAGCAGCTTGAGATCAGGGGAGCTAGCGAACACCGGGGAGCTGTTTTTT. Translated, it gives CASSLRSGELANTGELFF.

V usage is TRBV18 and J usage is TRBJ1-3; D uncertain. Per germline, CDR1 KGHSH and CDR2 LQKENI. Trimming removed 2 bases from V and 5 bases from J, with 4 bases in between. The CDR3 spans 12 residues. The CDR3 DNA reads as TGTGCCAGCTCACCAGAAAGAAACACCATATATTTT. This sequence encodes CASSPERNTIYF.

This clone was observed a few times. This chain links TRBV11-3 with TRBJ1-1, with D hard to call. The germline V gene has CDR1 SGHNT and CDR2 YENEEA. The CDR3 has 13 amino acids. Trimming removed 8 bases at V and 1 base at J, with 11 bases between. The CDR3 region is CASRDGPNTEAFF. The CDR3 nucleotides are TGTGCCAGCCGAGACGGGCCGAACACTGAAGCTTTCTTT. Together with reference TRBV11-3 and TRBJ1-1, the CDR3 gives the full variable domain: EAGVVQSPRYKIIEKKQPVAFWCNPISGHNTLYWYLQNLGQGPELLIRYENEEAVDDSQLPKDRFSAERLKGVDSTLKIQPAELGDSAVYLCASRDGPNTEAFFGQGTRLTVV.

The chain combines TRBV7-2 with TRBJ1-6; D not certain. The CDR3 length is 15 residues. In germline, CDR1 is SGHTA, CDR2 FQGNSA. V lost 3 bases and J lost 0, with 6 bases in between. DNA for the CDR3: TGTGCCAGCAGCTTCGGAAGCTCCTATAATTCACCCCTCCACTTT. This encodes CASSFGSSYNSPLHF.